These 16 T cell receptor beta chains were all obtained from the same sample, sequenced in a study of T cells in localized non-small cell lung cancer. The repertoire was sequenced with immunoSEQ multiplex PCR; TCRdb's copy has only in-frame clones and lacks some. The sample has a few thousand clones, under 45% seen once; the top ten hold 15% to 20%. The starting material was lung tumor tissue, obtained before any cancer treatment. The receptors shown here come from a man between 40 and 70 years old with stage I lung adenocarcinoma.

The chain employs TRBV14 and TRBJ2-5, with D perhaps matching TRBD1 or TRBD2 (6 bases each). CDR3 size: 14 residues. CDR1 is SGHDN and CDR2 is FVKESK in the germline V gene. The V and J ends lost 5 bases and 5 bases respectively, with 15 bases between them. The DNA for the CDR3 is TGTGCCAGCAGCTTGGGGGGCGGTATGGAGACCCAGTACTTC. It is translated as CASSLGGGMETQYF.

DNA of the CDR3: TGTGCCAGCAGCTTAGATCAGGGACCAGATACGCAGTATTTT. This gives the protein CASSLDQGPDTQYF. This chain uses TRBV11-3 with TRBJ2-3, with D perhaps TRBD1 or TRBD2 (5 bases each). Germline CDR1 is SGHNT and CDR2 is YENEEA. V lost 0 bases, J lost 4 bases, and 8 bases lay in between. This CDR3 region has 14 residues.

The chain links TRBV6-8 to TRBJ1-2, with D perhaps matching TRBD1 (6 bases). Trimming removed 7 bases from V and 2 bases from J, with 14 bases in between. Germline assignment: CDR1 MNHGY and CDR2 SAAAGT. CDR3 length: 14 residues. In nucleotides, the CDR3 is TGTGCCAGCAAGGAGTACAGGGACAACTATGGCTACACCTTC. Its protein product is CASKEYRDNYGYTF.

The V gene is TRBV5-1, the J gene TRBJ2-7; tentatively, D is TRBD1 or TRBD2 (6 bases each). Trimming took off 0 bases at V and 0 bases at J, with 10 bases between the two ends. Looked up from germline, CDR1 is SGHRS and CDR2 is YFSETQ. The CDR3 totals 15 residues. The CDR3 sequence is CASSLVGGNSYEQYF. Here the CDR3 DNA reads TGCGCCAGCAGCTTGGTAGGGGGGAACTCCTACGAGCAGTACTTC.

The CDR3 protein is CASSLKHERSYNEQFF. In DNA, the CDR3 is TGTGCCAGCAGTTTAAAACACGAACGCTCCTACAATGAGCAGTTCTTC. The genes are TRBV6-8 and TRBJ2-1; D is uncertain. The germline gives CDR1 MNHGY, CDR2 SAAAGT. The CDR3 spans 16 residues. V lost 4 bases, J lost 0 bases, and 13 bases lay in between.

This clone was seen more than once but under ten times. The V and J genes are TRBV29-1 and TRBJ2-3; 8 bases map to TRBD1. The CDR3 is made up of 14 amino acids. Germline CDR1 reads SQVTM; CDR2 reads ANQGSEA. Trimming took 3 bases from V and 10 from J; bases not matched to a gene: 12. The CDR3 protein is CSVDRITGGTAQYF. The CDR3 DNA follows: TGCAGCGTTGATCGTATAACAGGGGGAACGGCGCAGTATTTT.

CDR3 sequence reads: CASRAGTGASTGELFF. The CDR3 DNA sequence: TGCGCCAGCAGGGCCGGGACAGGGGCCTCCACCGGGGAGCTGTTTTTT. The chain couples TRBV5-1 to TRBJ2-2; TRBD1 agrees at 10 bases. This CDR3 contains 16 residues. The germline V gene encodes CDR1 SGHRS and CDR2 YFSETQ. The junction had 8 bases not matched to a gene; V was cut back by 5 bases and J by 4 bases.

V gene TRBV15 combines with J gene TRBJ1-5; 8 nucleotides align to TRBD1. CDR1 and CDR2 (germline): LNHNV, YYDKDF (reference sequence). The CDR3 loop spans 15 amino acids. V gave up 5 bases and J gave up 0 bases; unmatched junction bases: 3. CDR3 region: CATSGTGGSNQPQHF. CDR3 DNA: TGTGCCACCAGCGGAACAGGGGGTAGCAATCAGCCCCAGCATTTT.

DNA for the CDR3: TGTGCCAGCTCACCACGACTAGCGGAATACAATGAGCAGTTCTTC. It yields the protein CASSPRLAEYNEQFF. The V call is TRBV18, the J call TRBJ2-1; 9 nucleotides line up with TRBD2. V gave up 1 base and J gave up 4 bases; unmatched junction bases: 2. Germline V gives CDR1 KGHSH, CDR2 LQKENI. The CDR3 totals 15 residues.

J is TRBJ1-1 and V is TRBV29-1; 10 positions match TRBD1. The CDR3 has 13 residues. CDR1 is SQVTM, CDR2 ANQGSEA, per germline. V gave up 7 bases and J gave up 1 base; unmatched junction bases: 3. The CDR3 region has the DNA TGCAGCGGTGGACAGGGGGGGAACACTGAAGCTTTCTTT. This encodes CSGGQGGNTEAFF.

In regard to this clone: The junction and the germline gene differ at one end; a read error may be behind it. V usage is TRBV6-8 and J usage is TRBJ2-7; D may be TRBD1 or TRBD2 (6 bases each). CDR1 is MNHGY and CDR2 is SAAAGT in the germline V gene. CDR3 size: 13 residues. CDR3 DNA sequence: TGTGCCAGCAGTTACGACAGGAATCCTGGGGGGATATTC. Its protein is CASSYDRNPGGIF.

The chain has TRBV6-8 and TRBJ1-2; 9 bases align to TRBD1. The CDR3 consists of 16 residues. With 6 bases clipped from V and 6 bases from J, the junction kept 14 bases outside the gene matches. Germline values: CDR1 MNHGY, CDR2 SAAAGT. The CDR3 protein is CASSLSLPGQGHGYTF. CDR3 DNA sequence: TGTGCCAGCAGCCTTTCACTCCCGGGACAGGGCCATGGCTACACCTTC.

V is TRBV9 and J is TRBJ1-1, with a possible D match to TRBD1 (6 bases). Germline CDR1 and CDR2: SGDLS and YYNGEE. Deletions cut 3 bases from V and 1 base from J, with 13 bases between. The CDR3 spans 15 residues. The CDR3 sequence: CASSAYRVKNTEAFF. The CDR3 DNA is TGTGCCAGCAGCGCTTACAGGGTGAAGAACACTGAAGCTTTCTTT. The entire variable domain, with the rest obtained from reference TRBV9 and TRBJ1-1, is as follows: DSGVTQTPKHLITATGQRVTLRCSPRSGDLSVYWYQQSLDQGLQFLIQYYNGEERAKGNILERFSAQQFPDLHSELNLSSLELGDSALYFCASSAYRVKNTEAFFGQGTRLTVV.

The J gene is TRBJ2-7, the V gene TRBV18; D perhaps matches TRBD1 (6 bases). The V gene lost 3 bases and the J gene lost 7 bases, with 13 bases spanning the gap. This CDR3 spans 13 amino acids. Per germline, CDR1 KGHSH and CDR2 LQKENI. The CDR3 reads CASSPNTGREQYF. The CDR3 nucleotides read TGTGCCAGCTCACCGAATACAGGGCGGGAGCAGTACTTC.

The chain links TRBV29-1 to TRBJ2-1; 7 bases line up with TRBD2. The V segment lost 3 bases and the J segment 10 bases; nucleotides outside the gene matches: 12. Germline CDR1 is SQVTM and CDR2 is ANQGSEA. This CDR3 has 14 amino acids. The CDR3 loop is CSVDSRWGGSEQFF. As DNA, the CDR3 is TGCAGCGTTGATTCACGGTGGGGGGGATCGGAGCAGTTCTTC.

This clone came up a few times. This rearrangement joins TRBV7-6 to TRBJ2-5, with D possibly being TRBD1 or TRBD2 (5 bases each). Trimming removed 2 bases at V and 0 bases at J, with 7 bases between. CDR3 length: 14 residues. The germline CDR1 and CDR2 sequences are SGHVS and FNYEAQ. Written as DNA, the CDR3 is TGTGCCAGCAGCTTACAGGGAGACCAAGAGACCCAGTACTTC. Protein product: CASSLQGDQETQYF.